The T cell receptor beta chain described here comes from a study of shared clonotypes between healthy human individuals. The germline V gene has CDR1 WSHSY and CDR2 SAAADI. This CDR3 comprises 13 residues. Trimming removed 6 bases at V and 5 bases at J, with 13 bases between. Deep-level assay runs were performed. In the source study's methods: With immunoSEQ giving junction-only sequences and no quality scores, filtering differed. The assay was immunoSEQ multiplex PCR, and TCRdb's table has in-frame clones only and misses some. V, J and clone size are those of that table, while D and trimming were read from the DNA. The table lists some 450,000 clones, approximately 80% of them singletons, with approximately 12% in the top ten.

Sequencing was done on a sample of PBMCs. The V call is TRBV10-2, the J call TRBJ1-2; D uncertain. The receptor was isolated from a woman between 35 and 50 years old in good health. Some clones in this sample may be carry-over from other donors' samples. CDR3 in amino acids: CASSAGGRYGYTF. The CDR3 DNA reads TGCGCCAGCAGCGCCGGTGGGCGGTATGGCTACACCTTC.